This T cell receptor (beta chain) comes out of a study of cytomegalovirus exposure and HLA in healthy donors. Looking at the study overall: Most genotyped donors, 65% to 85% of more than 300, had Caucasian-associated genetic ancestry.

As regards this clone: Its specificity is unknown. One end of the junction varies from germline; a read error may be responsible.

Whole-study results and caveats: In a later analysis, a genetic analysis reported fewer productive-TCR N-insertions in an Asian-associated ancestry cluster than the cohort average. Common viral pathogens seemed, in a later analysis, to connect with several of the most significant clusters. According to the study, roughly 160 TCR beta chains were cytomegalovirus-associated.

In the PCR, 60 Vbeta and 13 Jbeta primers were used. Profiled with immunoSEQ multiplex PCR; TCRdb holds only in-frame clones, not every one. The table records some 150,000 clones, 70% to 85% of them present only once. CDR1 SQVTM and CDR2 ANQGSEA come from the germline V gene. The CDR3 runs to 11 residues. This rearrangement joins TRBV29-1 to TRBJ2-5, with no clear D. Sequencing was performed on PBMCs. The TCR originated in a young man in good health and CMV-seropositive. CDR3 in amino acids: CSVEDERPRDF. CDR3 in DNA: TGCAGCGTTGAAGATGAAAGGCCCCGGGACTTC.